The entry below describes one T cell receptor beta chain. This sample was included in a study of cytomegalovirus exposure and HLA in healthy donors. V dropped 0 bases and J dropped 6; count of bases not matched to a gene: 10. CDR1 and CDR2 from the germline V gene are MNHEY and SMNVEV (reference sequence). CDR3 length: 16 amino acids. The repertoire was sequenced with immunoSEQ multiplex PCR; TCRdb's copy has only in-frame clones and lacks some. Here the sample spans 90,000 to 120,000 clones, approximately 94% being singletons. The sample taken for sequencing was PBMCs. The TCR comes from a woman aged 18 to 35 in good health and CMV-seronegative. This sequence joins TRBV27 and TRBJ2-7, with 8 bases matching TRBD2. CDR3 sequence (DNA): TGTGCCAGCAGTTTATCGGGGCACGGGAGGGCTCGCGAGCAGTACTTC. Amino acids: CASSLSGHGRAREQYF.